This TCR beta chain is from a study of T-cell reconstitution after alpha-beta-depleted transplantation in children. The TCRbeta library was prepared with unique molecular identifiers. MiXCR was run by TCRdb on the PCR reads, yielding one entry per CDR3 protein. The repertoire holds 300,000 to 400,000 distinct CDR3 sequences, with 16% as singletons. The length of the CDR3 is 14 residues. Trimming at V came to 0 bases and at J to 14 bases, leaving 10 bases not matched to a gene. CDR1 is MGHRA, CDR2 YSYEKL, per germline. Sequenced here: PBMCs, mostly from graft donor cells, sampled 360 days after TCRalphabeta/CD19-depleted stem cell transplant. This chain joins TRBV4-1 and TRBJ2-1, with 7 bases matching TRBD1. The TCR comes from a male patient aged 2 to 10 who had a stem cell transplant for acute lymphoblastic leukemia, so the T cells may come from the graft donor. DNA of the CDR3: TGCGCCAGCAGCCAAGATGGGACAGCCCCTAGAGAGTTCTTC. Translation: CASSQDGTAPREFF.